This entry concerns a single T cell receptor beta chain. This sample was included in a study of blood T cell repertoires in COVID-19. Overall study: COVID-19 samples from acute and convalescent phases originated in the United States, Italy and Spain. Nucleic acid was either cDNA or gDNA, and it came from T cells, B-cell-depleted T cells, or PBMCs.

The germline V gene has CDR1 LGHNA and CDR2 YNFKEQ. The ends were cut back, 0 bases at V and 5 bases at J, with 14 bases in the middle. This CDR3 is built from 15 residues. Original processing methods: Quantification of nucleated cells was approximated via reference gene primer amplification. Here immunoSEQ multiplex PCR was the method, and the copy in TCRdb shows in-frame clones only, minus some. Clone size and the V and J calls come from that table; the DNA yielded D and trimming. The sample contains fewer than 150,000 clones, about 90% of which appear only once. The chain is built from TRBV4-2 and TRBJ2-7, with TRBD2 as a possible D gene (6 bases). The receptor comes from a woman aged 50 to 60 who had recovered from COVID-19. Sequences were obtained from peripheral blood. CDR3 in amino acids: CASSQEEGGAHEQYF. The CDR3 DNA reads TGTGCCAGCAGCCAAGAGGAAGGCGGGGCCCACGAGCAGTACTTC.